This entry lists 28 T cell receptor beta chains sequenced from one sample in a study of T cell clones after liver transplantation. Sequencing was performed with immunoSEQ multiplex PCR; in TCRdb, only in-frame clones are kept and a portion is missing. The repertoire holds about 85,000 clones, with roughly 80% as singletons. Sequenced here: CD4+ T cells from blood, sampled 45 to 46 months after liver transplant. Receptor source: a human patient who received a liver transplant. Some T cells may arise from the graft donor.

The genes are TRBV19 and TRBJ2-1, with 14 bases that match TRBD2. CDR3 size: 16 residues. Germline lookup yields CDR1 LNHDA and CDR2 SQIVND (reference sequence). After removal of 2 bases from V and 6 bases from J, the junction contained 3 bases not matched to a gene. The CDR3 protein is CASSIRGLAGANEQFF. The CDR3 nucleotides read TGTGCCAGTAGTATAAGGGGACTAGCGGGAGCCAATGAGCAGTTCTTC.

The rearrangement joins TRBV15 to TRBJ2-7, with 8 bases identical to TRBD1. From germline, CDR1 is LNHNV and CDR2 YYDKDF (reference sequence). The CDR3 is 11 amino acids. Here the CDR3 reads CADRDPYEQYF. The CDR3 DNA follows: TGTGCGGACAGGGATCCCTACGAGCAGTACTTC.

CDR3 nucleotide sequence: TGTGCCAGCAGCTTAGAACCGAGCTCCTATAATTCACCCCTCCACTTT. Residues: CASSLEPSSYNSPLHF. This sequence joins TRBV7-8 and TRBJ1-6, with D hard to call. Germline CDR1 reads SGHVS; CDR2 reads FQNEAQ. Trimming removed 1 base at V and 0 bases at J, with 7 bases between. The length of the CDR3 is 16 residues.

The chain recombines TRBV6-4 with TRBJ1-5, with a possible D match to TRBD1 (5 bases). CDR1 and CDR2 (germline): MRHNA, SNTAGT. Deletions cut 6 bases from V and 3 bases from J, with 12 bases between. This CDR3 is 14 amino acids long. CDR3 sequence (DNA): TGTGCCAGCAGCCCCGACAGTAACAATCAGCCCCAGCATTTT. Translated: CASSPDSNNQPQHF.

The V call is TRBV28, the J call TRBJ1-5; D is unresolved. Germline loops: CDR1 MDHEN, CDR2 SYDVKM. This CDR3 is 14 amino acids long. V was cut by 4 bases and J by 7 bases, with 14 bases left in between. CDR3 coding DNA: TGTGCCAGCAGTTCCCCGGCCTCGGGACAGCCCCAGCATTTT. Translating gives CASSSPASGQPQHF.

The J gene is TRBJ1-2, the V gene TRBV4-3, with D unresolved. CDR1 is LGHNA, CDR2 YSLEER, per germline. The germline V and J ends were trimmed by 0 bases and 4 bases, with 15 bases remaining between them. The CDR3 extends over 16 amino acids. CDR3 amino acids: CASSQERFTPSYGYTF. CDR3 bases: TGCGCCAGCAGCCAAGAAAGGTTTACACCTTCCTATGGCTACACCTTC.

This chain uses TRBV7-2 with TRBJ1-4, with 7 bases matching TRBD1. Germline-derived CDR1 and CDR2 are SGHTA and FQGNSA. V shed 5 bases, J shed 4 bases, and the junction held 13 bases outside the gene matches. This CDR3 contains 17 residues. CDR3 sequence (DNA): TGTGCCAGCAGCCAAAGGGGGTGGGGACAGCTTAATGAAAAACTGTTTTTT. This codes for CASSQRGWGQLNEKLFF.

V gene TRBV7-2 combines with J gene TRBJ2-7; maybe TRBD1 (6 bases). This CDR3 has 15 residues. V was trimmed by 5 bases and J by 1 base, leaving 15 bases between them. CDR1 and CDR2 (germline): SGHTA, FQGNSA. This CDR3 reads CASSPLSGVSYEQYF. Written as DNA, the CDR3 is TGTGCCAGCAGCCCCCTTTCAGGGGTATCCTACGAGCAGTACTTC.

This chain joins TRBV9 and TRBJ2-1; TRBD2 matches at 10 bases. Trimming at V came to 5 bases and at J to 5 bases, leaving 10 bases not matched to a gene. Germline assignment: CDR1 SGDLS and CDR2 YYNGEE. CDR3 length: 16 residues. The CDR3 region has the DNA TGTGCCAGCAGTTTCACCGGGACTAGCGCGAACAATGAGCAGTTCTTC. Protein: CASSFTGTSANNEQFF.

V usage is TRBV2 and J usage is TRBJ1-1; a weak D match, TRBD1 (5 bases). CDR3 length: 12 amino acids. The germline V gene encodes CDR1 SNHLY and CDR2 FYNNEI. With 7 bases removed from V and 4 bases from J, the gap between germline ends came to 10 bases. The CDR3 DNA reads as TGTGCCAGCACTGGGGCGGGCACTGAAGCTTTCTTT. Translation gives CASTGAGTEAFF.

The chain uses TRBV11-2 and TRBJ1-5, with D perhaps matching TRBD1 (6 bases). Trimming shortened V by 5 bases and J by 4 bases, and 12 bases separated the two germline ends. CDR3 length: 14 residues. Germline V gives CDR1 SGHAT, CDR2 FQNNGV. This CDR3 is CASSRQGGNQPQHF. The CDR3 coding sequence is TGTGCCAGCAGCCGTCAAGGGGGTAATCAGCCCCAGCATTTT.

The sample holds one count of this clone. The rearrangement joins TRBV2 to TRBJ2-5; TRBD2 matches 9 bases. The CDR3 contains 15 residues. Germline V lookup: CDR1 SNHLY, CDR2 FYNNEI. V lost 4 bases and J lost 4; bases outside the gene matches: 7. CDR3 region: CASSVIAGDGETQYF. CDR3 bases: TGTGCCAGCAGTGTAATAGCGGGAGATGGAGAGACCCAGTACTTC.

This clone appeared a single time. V is TRBV18 and J is TRBJ2-3, with a possible D match to TRBD2 (6 bases). The CDR3 has 17 amino acids. V was clipped by 0 bases and J by 3 bases, with 16 bases between them. CDR1 and CDR2 from the germline V gene are KGHSH and LQKENI. This CDR3 reads CASSPPAGSRATDTQYF. The CDR3 DNA is TGTGCCAGCTCACCACCGGCGGGAAGTCGCGCAACAGATACGCAGTATTTT.

The count of this clone is one. The J gene is TRBJ1-1, the V gene TRBV5-6; no clear D gene. Germline V gene sequence: CDR1 SGHDT, CDR2 YYEEEE. This CDR3 comprises 16 residues. Deletions cut 3 bases from V and 0 bases from J, with 15 bases between. CDR3 DNA sequence: TGTGCCAGCAGCTCACTCAAATCGACTTTGAACACTGAAGCTTTCTTT. It yields the protein CASSSLKSTLNTEAFF.

The chain carries TRBV11-2 and TRBJ2-5; D perhaps matches TRBD1 (5 bases). The ends were cut back, 0 bases at V and 5 bases at J, with 16 bases in the middle. Germline CDR1 is SGHAT and CDR2 is FQNNGV. The CDR3 is made up of 16 amino acids. Here the CDR3 DNA reads TGTGCCAGCAGCTTAGATAAGGCAGGGATTGGGGAGACCCAGTACTTC. As protein: CASSLDKAGIGETQYF.

This clone was counted only a few times. The chain couples TRBV6-6 to TRBJ2-7, with 11 bases fitting TRBD2. J was trimmed by 4 bases and V by 3 bases; bases with no gene match: 8. This CDR3 comprises 16 residues. CDR1 and CDR2 from the germline V gene are MNHNY and SVGAGI (reference sequence). The CDR3 loop reads CASSYGGLAVDYEQYF. The CDR3 nucleotides read TGTGCCAGCAGTTATGGGGGACTAGCGGTGGATTACGAGCAGTACTTC.

The chain uses TRBV9 and TRBJ2-7; 8 bases align to TRBD1. Looked up from germline, CDR1 is SGDLS and CDR2 is YYNGEE. V lost 4 bases to trimming and J lost 2 bases; unmatched junction nucleotides: 5. This CDR3 region has 14 residues. The chain's CDR3 is CASSPGTGTYEQYF. CDR3 nucleotide sequence: TGTGCCAGCAGCCCTGGGACAGGCACCTACGAGCAGTACTTC.

The genes are TRBV6-1 and TRBJ1-3; TRBD1 might be the D (6 bases). The germline V gene has CDR1 MNHNS and CDR2 SASEGT. The V end lost 6 bases, the J end lost 4 bases, and 10 bases lay between the germline ends. The CDR3 consists of 13 residues. CDR3 bases: TGTGCCAGCAGCCTGGACAGAGGAAACACCATATATTTT. This encodes CASSLDRGNTIYF.

This chain uses TRBV12-5 with TRBJ2-1; the match to TRBD2 covers 9 bases. CDR3 size: 21 residues. The V and J ends lost 2 bases and 4 bases, in that order; junction bases with no gene match: 21. In germline, CDR1 is LGHNT, CDR2 FRNRAP. The CDR3 protein is CASGLSLAGLRGVGQYNEQFF. The CDR3 DNA reads TGTGCTAGTGGTTTGTCGCTAGCGGGATTAAGGGGGGTTGGTCAGTACAATGAGCAGTTCTTC.

This clone was observed a single time. The CDR3 sequence: CASSSPGLEFIAGYEQYF. The CDR3 DNA sequence: TGTGCCAGCAGCTCCCCGGGACTAGAGTTTATAGCGGGCTACGAGCAGTACTTC. V and J are TRBV5-6 and TRBJ2-7; 8 positions agree with TRBD2. The J segment lost 3 bases and the V segment lost 3 bases, leaving 17 bases of the junction unmatched. Germline lookup yields CDR1 SGHDT and CDR2 YYEEEE. The CDR3 is made up of 18 amino acids.

The V call is TRBV7-6, the J call TRBJ2-5; maybe TRBD1 (7 bases). The CDR3 runs to 14 residues. V lost 7 bases to trimming and J lost 5 bases, with 17 bases between them. The V gene's germline CDR1 is SGHVS and CDR2 FNYEAQ. CDR3 sequence: CASIGYAGGETQYF. DNA for the CDR3: TGTGCCAGCATAGGTTACGCAGGGGGGGAGACCCAGTACTTC.

V gene TRBV10-1 combines with J gene TRBJ2-7; D not resolved. CDR1 and CDR2 from the germline V gene are WNHNN and SYGVQD (reference sequence). The V end was cut by 10 bases, the J end by 5 bases, with 18 bases between. The CDR3 length is 13 residues. The CDR3 coding sequence is TGCGCCACCCAGGCAGGATTTGGAAACGAGCAGTACTTC. Its protein product is CATQAGFGNEQYF.

The chain recombines TRBV19 with TRBJ2-5, with 9 bases lining up with TRBD1. CDR1 is LNHDA, CDR2 SQIVND, per germline (reference sequence). This CDR3 has 14 amino acids. The V segment lost 7 bases and the J segment 6 bases; nucleotides outside the gene matches: 9. CDR3: CASTFTGTGKTQYF. In DNA form, the CDR3 reads TGTGCCAGTACTTTTACCGGGACAGGGAAGACCCAGTACTTC.

The rearrangement joins TRBV28 to TRBJ2-3; TRBD2 matches 9 bases. Germline loops: CDR1 MDHEN, CDR2 SYDVKM. CDR3 length: 18 residues. Trimming at V came to 7 bases and at J to 4 bases, leaving 18 bases not matched to a gene. The CDR3 reads CASKFSLAGRYLADTQYF. In DNA form, the CDR3 reads TGTGCCAGCAAGTTTAGCCTAGCGGGACGGTACTTGGCAGATACGCAGTATTTT.

The J gene is TRBJ2-3, the V gene TRBV6-1, with 9 bases aligning to TRBD2. CDR1 is MNHNS, CDR2 SASEGT, per germline. V lost 8 bases and J lost 7; bases outside the gene matches: 19. The CDR3 length is 17 residues. The DNA of the CDR3 is TGTGCCAGCGGTGGGGGCGGGAGGGCCCCTTCGGGGAATACGCAGTATTTT. This sequence encodes CASGGGGRAPSGNTQYF.

In nucleotides, the CDR3 is TGTGCCAGCAGCTTTTATTCGGGACTGAGCTCTGGAAACACCATATATTTT. Translating gives CASSFYSGLSSGNTIYF. This chain uses TRBV7-8 with TRBJ1-3; D might be TRBD1 (5 bases). There are 17 residues in the CDR3. Trimming shortened V by 3 bases and J by 0 bases, and 15 bases separated the two germline ends. CDR1 SGHVS and CDR2 FQNEAQ come from the germline V gene.

The genes are TRBV2 and TRBJ2-1; no firm D call. Deletions cut 8 bases from V and 2 bases from J, with 19 bases between. The germline gives CDR1 SNHLY, CDR2 FYNNEI. The length of the CDR3 is 16 residues. The CDR3, as DNA: TGTGCCAGCCGATTACCCGTTGACGCCGCCTACAATGAGCAGTTCTTC. Translated, it gives CASRLPVDAAYNEQFF.

V gene TRBV19 combines with J gene TRBJ2-3; D call uncertain. V was shortened by 9 bases and J by 4 bases, with 11 bases between the two germline ends. Looked up from germline, CDR1 is LNHDA and CDR2 is SQIVND (reference sequence). This CDR3 spans 12 amino acids. CDR3 in amino acids: CASPTGPDTQYF. The CDR3 DNA reads as TGTGCCAGCCCGACCGGCCCAGATACGCAGTATTTT.